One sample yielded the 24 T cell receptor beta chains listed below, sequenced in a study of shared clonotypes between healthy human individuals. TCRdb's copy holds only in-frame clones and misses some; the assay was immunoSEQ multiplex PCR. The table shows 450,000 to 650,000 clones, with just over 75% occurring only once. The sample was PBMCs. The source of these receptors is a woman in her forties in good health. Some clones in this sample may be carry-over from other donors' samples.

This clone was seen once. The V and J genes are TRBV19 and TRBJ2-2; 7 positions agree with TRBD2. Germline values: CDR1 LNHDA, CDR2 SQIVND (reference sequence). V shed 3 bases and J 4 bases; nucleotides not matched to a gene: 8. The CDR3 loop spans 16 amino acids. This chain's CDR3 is CASSMGAGRFTGELFF. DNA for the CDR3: TGTGCCAGTAGTATGGGAGCGGGGCGCTTCACCGGGGAGCTGTTTTTT.

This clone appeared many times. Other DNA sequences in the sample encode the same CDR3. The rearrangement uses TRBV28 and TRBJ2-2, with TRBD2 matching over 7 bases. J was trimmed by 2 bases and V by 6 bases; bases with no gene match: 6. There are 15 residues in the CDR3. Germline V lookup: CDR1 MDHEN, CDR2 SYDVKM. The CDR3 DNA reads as TGTGCCAGCAGGAAGGCTAGCGGTAACACCGGGGAGCTGTTTTTT. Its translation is CASRKASGNTGELFF.

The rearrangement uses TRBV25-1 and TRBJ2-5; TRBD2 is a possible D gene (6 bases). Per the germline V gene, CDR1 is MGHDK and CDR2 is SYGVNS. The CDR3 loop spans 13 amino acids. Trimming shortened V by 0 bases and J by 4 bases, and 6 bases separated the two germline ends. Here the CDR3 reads CASSEYSGETQYF. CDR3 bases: TGTGCCAGCAGTGAATATAGCGGAGAGACCCAGTACTTC.

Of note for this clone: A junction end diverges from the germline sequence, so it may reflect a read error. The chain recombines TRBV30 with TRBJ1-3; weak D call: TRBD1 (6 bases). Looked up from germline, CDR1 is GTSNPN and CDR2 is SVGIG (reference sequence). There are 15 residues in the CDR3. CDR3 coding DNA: TGTGCCTGGAGTGTGGGGACGGGGGCTGGAAGCACCATATATTTT. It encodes CAWSVGTGAGSTIYF.

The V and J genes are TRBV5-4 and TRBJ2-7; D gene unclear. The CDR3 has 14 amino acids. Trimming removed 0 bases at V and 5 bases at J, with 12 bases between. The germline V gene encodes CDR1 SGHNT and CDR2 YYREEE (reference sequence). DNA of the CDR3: TGTGCCAGCAGCTTGGGTCTGGGGTTGGACGAGCAGTACTTC. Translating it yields CASSLGLGLDEQYF.

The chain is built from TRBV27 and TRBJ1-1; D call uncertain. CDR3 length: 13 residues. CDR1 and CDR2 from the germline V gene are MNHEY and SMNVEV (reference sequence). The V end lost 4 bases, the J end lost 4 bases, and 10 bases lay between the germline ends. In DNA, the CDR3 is TGTGCCAGCAGTTATCAAAGTGGCACTGAAGCTTTCTTT. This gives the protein CASSYQSGTEAFF.

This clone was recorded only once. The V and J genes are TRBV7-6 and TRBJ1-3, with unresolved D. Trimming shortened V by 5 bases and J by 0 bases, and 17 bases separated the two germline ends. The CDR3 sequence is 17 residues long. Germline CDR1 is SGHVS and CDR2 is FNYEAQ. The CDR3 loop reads CASSPETPTTSGNTIYF. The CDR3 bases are TGTGCCAGCAGCCCCGAGACGCCGACCACCTCTGGAAACACCATATATTTT.

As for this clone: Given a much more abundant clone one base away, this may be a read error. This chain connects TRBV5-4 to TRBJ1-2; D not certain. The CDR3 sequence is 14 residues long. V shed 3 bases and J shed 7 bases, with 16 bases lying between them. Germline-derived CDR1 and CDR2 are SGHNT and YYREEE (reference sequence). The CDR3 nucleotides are TGTGCCAGCAGCTCCCCTGTTGCGCCTGGTGGCTACACCTTC. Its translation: CASSSPVAPGGYTF.

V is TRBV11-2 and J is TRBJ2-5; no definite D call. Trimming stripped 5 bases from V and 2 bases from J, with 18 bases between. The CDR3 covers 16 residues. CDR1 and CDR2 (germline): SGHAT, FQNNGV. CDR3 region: CASSPRLGYGQETQYF. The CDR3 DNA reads TGTGCCAGCAGCCCACGTTTGGGGTACGGGCAAGAGACCCAGTACTTC.

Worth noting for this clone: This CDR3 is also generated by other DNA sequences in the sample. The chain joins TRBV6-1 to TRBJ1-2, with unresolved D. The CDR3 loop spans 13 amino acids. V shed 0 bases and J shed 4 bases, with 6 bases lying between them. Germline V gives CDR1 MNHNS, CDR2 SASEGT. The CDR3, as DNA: TGTGCCAGCAGTGAAGCAGGAGGCTATGGCTACACCTTC. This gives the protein CASSEAGGYGYTF.

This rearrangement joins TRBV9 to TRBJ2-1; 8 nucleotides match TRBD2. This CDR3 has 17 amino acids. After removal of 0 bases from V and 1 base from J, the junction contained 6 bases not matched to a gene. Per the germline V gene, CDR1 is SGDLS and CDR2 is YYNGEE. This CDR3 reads CASSVDERELSYNEQFF. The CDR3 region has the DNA TGTGCCAGCAGCGTAGACGAGCGGGAGTTATCCTACAATGAGCAGTTCTTC.

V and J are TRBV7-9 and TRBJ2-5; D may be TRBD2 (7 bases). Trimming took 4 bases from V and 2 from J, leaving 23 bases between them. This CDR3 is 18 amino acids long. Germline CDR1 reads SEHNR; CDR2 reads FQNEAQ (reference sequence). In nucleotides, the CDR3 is TGTGCCAGCAGCTCGGGGTGGGGGCTAGCGGAGTTACAAGAGACCCAGTACTTC. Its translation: CASSSGWGLAELQETQYF.

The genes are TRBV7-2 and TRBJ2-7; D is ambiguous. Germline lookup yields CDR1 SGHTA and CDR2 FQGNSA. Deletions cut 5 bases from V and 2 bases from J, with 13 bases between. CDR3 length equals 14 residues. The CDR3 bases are TGTGCCAGCAGCCCAACCTCCGGTGCCTACGAGCAGTACTTC. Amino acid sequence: CASSPTSGAYEQYF.

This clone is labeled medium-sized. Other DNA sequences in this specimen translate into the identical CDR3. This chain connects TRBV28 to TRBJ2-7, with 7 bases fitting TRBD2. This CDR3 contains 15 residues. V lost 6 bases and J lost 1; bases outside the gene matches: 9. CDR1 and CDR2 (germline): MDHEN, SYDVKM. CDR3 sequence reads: CASSGLGWVSYEQYF. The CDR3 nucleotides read TGTGCCAGCAGCGGACTAGGATGGGTTTCCTACGAGCAGTACTTC.

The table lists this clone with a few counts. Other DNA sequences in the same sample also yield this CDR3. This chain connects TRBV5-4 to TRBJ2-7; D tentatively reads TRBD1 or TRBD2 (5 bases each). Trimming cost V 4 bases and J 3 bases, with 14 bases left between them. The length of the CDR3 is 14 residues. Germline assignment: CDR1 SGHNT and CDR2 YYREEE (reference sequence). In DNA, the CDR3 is TGTGCCAGCAGCCAACCGGGACCGCGCTACGAGCAGTACTTC. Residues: CASSQPGPRYEQYF.

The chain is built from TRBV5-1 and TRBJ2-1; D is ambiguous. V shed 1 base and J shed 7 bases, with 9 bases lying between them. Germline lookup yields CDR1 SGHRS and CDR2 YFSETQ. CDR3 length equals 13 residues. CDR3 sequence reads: CASSLSSENEQFF. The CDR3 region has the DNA TGCGCCAGCAGCTTGTCGTCCGAAAATGAGCAGTTCTTC. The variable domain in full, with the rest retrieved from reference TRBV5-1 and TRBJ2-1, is KAGVTQTPRYLIKTRGQQVTLSCSPISGHRSVSWYQQTPGQGLQFLFEYFSETQRNKGNFPGRFSGRQFSNSRSEMNVSTLELGDSALYLCASSLSSENEQFFGPGTRLTVL.

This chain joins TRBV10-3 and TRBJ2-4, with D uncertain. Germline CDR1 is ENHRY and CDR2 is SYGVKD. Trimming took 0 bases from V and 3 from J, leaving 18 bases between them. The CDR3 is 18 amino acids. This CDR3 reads CAISESLPMGGGKNIQYF. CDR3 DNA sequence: TGTGCCATCAGTGAGTCCTTACCGATGGGCGGCGGCAAAAACATTCAGTACTTC.

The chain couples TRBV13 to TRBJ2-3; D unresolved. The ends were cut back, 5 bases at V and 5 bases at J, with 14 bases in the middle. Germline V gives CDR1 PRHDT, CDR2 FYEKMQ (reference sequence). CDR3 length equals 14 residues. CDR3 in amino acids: CASSPLSMVDTQYF. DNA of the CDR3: TGTGCCAGCAGCCCCCTTTCTATGGTAGATACGCAGTATTTT.

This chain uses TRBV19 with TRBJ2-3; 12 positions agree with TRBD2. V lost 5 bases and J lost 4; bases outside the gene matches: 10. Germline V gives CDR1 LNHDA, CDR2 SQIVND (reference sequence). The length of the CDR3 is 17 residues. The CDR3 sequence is CASSLLPGLAGADTQYF. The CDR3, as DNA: TGTGCCAGTAGTCTCCTTCCGGGACTAGCGGGTGCAGATACGCAGTATTTT.

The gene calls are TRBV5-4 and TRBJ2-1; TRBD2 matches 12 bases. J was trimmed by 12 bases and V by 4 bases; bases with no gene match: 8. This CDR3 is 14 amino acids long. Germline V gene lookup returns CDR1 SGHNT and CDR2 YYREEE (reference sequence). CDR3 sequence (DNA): TGTGCCAGCAGCAACCTGGGACTAGCGGGTCCGCAGTTCTTC. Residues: CASSNLGLAGPQFF.

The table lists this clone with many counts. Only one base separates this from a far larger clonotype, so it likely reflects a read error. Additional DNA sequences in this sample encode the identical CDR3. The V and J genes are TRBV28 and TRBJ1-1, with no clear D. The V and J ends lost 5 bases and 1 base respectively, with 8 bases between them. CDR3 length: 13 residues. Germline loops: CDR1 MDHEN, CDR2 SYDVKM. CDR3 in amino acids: CASSPTENTEAFF. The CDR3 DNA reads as TGTGCCAGCAGTCCAACAGAGAACACTGAAGCTTTCTTT.

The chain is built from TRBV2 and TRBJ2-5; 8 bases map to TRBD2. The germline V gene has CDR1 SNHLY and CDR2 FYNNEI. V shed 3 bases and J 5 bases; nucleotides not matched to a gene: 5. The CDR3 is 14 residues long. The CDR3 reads CASSELAGGETQYF. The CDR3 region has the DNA TGTGCCAGCAGTGAGCTAGCGGGCGGGGAGACCCAGTACTTC.

The CDR3 DNA sequence: TGTGCCAGCATGGGTGGGGCGAGCTCTGGAAACACCATATATTTT. Encoded protein: CASMGGASSGNTIYF. The chain combines TRBV2 with TRBJ1-3, with D tentatively TRBD1 (5 bases). V lost 7 bases, J lost 0 bases, and 13 bases lay in between. The CDR3 contains 15 residues. Germline loops: CDR1 SNHLY, CDR2 FYNNEI.

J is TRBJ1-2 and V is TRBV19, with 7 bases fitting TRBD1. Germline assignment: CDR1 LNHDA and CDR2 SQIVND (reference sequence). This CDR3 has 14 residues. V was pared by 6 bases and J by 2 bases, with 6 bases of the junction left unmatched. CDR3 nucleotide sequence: TGTGCCAGTAGGCCGCAACAGGGGAACTATGGCTACACCTTC. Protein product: CASRPQQGNYGYTF.